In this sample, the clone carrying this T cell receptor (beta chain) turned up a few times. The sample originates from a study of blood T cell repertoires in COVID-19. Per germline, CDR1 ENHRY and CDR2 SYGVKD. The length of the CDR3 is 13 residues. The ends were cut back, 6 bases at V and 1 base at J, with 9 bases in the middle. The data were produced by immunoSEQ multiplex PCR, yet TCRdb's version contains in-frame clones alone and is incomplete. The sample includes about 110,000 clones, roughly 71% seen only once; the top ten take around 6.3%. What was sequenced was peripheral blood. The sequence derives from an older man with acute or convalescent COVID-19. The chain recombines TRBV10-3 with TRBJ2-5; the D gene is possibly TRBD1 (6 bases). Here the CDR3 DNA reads TGTGCCATCAGCCGGGACACCCAAGAGACCCAGTACTTC. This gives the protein CAISRDTQETQYF.